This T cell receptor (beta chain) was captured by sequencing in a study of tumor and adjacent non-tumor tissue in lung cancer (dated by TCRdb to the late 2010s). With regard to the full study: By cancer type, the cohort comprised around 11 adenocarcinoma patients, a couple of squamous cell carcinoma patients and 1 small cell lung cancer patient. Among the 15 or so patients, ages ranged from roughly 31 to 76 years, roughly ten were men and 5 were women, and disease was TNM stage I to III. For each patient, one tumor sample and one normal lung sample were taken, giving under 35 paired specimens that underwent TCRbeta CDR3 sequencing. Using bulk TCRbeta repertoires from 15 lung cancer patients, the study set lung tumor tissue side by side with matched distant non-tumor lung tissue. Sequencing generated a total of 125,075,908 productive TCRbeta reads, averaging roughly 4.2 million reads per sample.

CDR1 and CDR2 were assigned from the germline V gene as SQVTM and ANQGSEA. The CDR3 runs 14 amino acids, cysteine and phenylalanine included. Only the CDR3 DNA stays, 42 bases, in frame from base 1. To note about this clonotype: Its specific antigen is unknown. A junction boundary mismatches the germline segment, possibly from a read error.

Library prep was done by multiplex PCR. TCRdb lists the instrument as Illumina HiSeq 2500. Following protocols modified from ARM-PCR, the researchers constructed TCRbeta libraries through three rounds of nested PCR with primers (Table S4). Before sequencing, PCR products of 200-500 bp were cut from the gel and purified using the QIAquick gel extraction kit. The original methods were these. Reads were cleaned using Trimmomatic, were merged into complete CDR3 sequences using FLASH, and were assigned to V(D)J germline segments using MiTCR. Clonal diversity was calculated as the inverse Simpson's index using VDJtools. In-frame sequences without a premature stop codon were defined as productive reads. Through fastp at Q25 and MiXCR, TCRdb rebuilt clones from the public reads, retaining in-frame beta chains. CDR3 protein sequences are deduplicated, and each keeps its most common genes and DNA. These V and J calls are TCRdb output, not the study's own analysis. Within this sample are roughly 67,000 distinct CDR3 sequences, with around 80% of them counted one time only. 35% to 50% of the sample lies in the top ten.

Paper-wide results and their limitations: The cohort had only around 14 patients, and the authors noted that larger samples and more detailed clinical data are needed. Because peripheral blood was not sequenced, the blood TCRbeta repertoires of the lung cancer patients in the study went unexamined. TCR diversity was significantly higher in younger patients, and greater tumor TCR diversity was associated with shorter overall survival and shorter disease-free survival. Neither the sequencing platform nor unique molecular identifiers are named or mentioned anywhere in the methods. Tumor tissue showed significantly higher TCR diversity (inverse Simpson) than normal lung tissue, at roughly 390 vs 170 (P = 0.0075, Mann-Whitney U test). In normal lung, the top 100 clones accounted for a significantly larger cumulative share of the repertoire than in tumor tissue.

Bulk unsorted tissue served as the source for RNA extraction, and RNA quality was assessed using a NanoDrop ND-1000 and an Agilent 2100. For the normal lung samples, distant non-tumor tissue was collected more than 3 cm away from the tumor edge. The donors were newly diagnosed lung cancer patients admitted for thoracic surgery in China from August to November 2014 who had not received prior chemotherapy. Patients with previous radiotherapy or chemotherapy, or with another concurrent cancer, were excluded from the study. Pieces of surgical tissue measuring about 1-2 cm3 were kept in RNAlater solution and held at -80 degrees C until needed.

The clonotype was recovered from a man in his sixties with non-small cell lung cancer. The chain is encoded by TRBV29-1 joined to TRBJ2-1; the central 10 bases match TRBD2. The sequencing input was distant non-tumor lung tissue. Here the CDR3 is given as CIVGGAGGPADQFF. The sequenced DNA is TGTATCGTTGGCGGAGCGGGAGGGCCAGCCGATCAGTTCTTC.